The 11 T cell receptor beta chains in this list originate from one sample, sequenced in a study of PD-L1 blockade in urothelial cancer. The time point: peripheral blood 6 weeks after treatment start. Here immunoSEQ multiplex PCR was the method, and the copy in TCRdb shows in-frame clones only, minus some. The profile shows around 40,000 clones, approximately 86% of them singletons. The sequencing used PBMCs, collected around atezolizumab (anti-PD-L1) treatment. These receptors were collected from a man aged 55 to 70 with urothelial cancer.

This chain links TRBV5-1 with TRBJ1-1; maybe TRBD1 (5 bases). The CDR3 runs to 15 residues. The V gene lost 0 bases and the J gene lost 2 bases, with 11 bases spanning the gap. CDR1 SGHRS and CDR2 YFSETQ come from the germline V gene. DNA of the CDR3: TGCGCCAGCAGCTTGGTAGGGGTTTTAAACACTGAAGCTTTCTTT. The encoded protein is CASSLVGVLNTEAFF.

For this clone: Other nucleotide sequences in the sample specify the same CDR3. V and J are TRBV6-5 and TRBJ1-5, with a tentative D call TRBD1 (6 bases). Looked up from germline, CDR1 is MNHEY and CDR2 is SVGAGI. V gave up 9 bases and J gave up 7 bases, with 13 bases separating them. The CDR3 is made up of 12 amino acids. The CDR3 here is CASSDRGQPQHF. For the CDR3, the DNA is TGTGCCAGTAGTGATAGGGGGCAGCCCCAGCATTTT.

The J gene is TRBJ2-2, the V gene TRBV11-2; D unresolved. The CDR3 contains 15 residues. CDR1 and CDR2 (germline): SGHAT, FQNNGV. V lost 1 base to trimming and J lost 0 bases, with 6 bases between them. In nucleotides, the CDR3 is TGTGCCAGCAGCTTAGGAGCTTCGAACACCGGGGAGCTGTTTTTT. This translates into CASSLGASNTGELFF.

The chain carries TRBV7-2 and TRBJ1-5, with D uncertain. CDR3 length equals 15 residues. Per germline, CDR1 SGHTA and CDR2 FQGNSA. Trimming removed 2 bases at V and 3 bases at J, with 11 bases between. The chain's CDR3 is CASSLRSGSNQPQHF. In nucleotides, the CDR3 is TGTGCCAGCAGCTTAAGATCAGGCTCCAATCAGCCCCAGCATTTT.

The chain is built from TRBV7-8 and TRBJ2-7, with D perhaps matching TRBD1 (6 bases). V lost 0 bases and J 5 bases, leaving 11 bases between the germline ends. Germline V CDR1 and CDR2: SGHVS, FQNEAQ. This CDR3 is built from 14 residues. The CDR3 bases are TGTGCCAGCAGCTTAGCGGCACAGGGTAACGAGCAGTACTTC. It translates to CASSLAAQGNEQYF.

In its sample, this clone was seen a few times. This sequence joins TRBV7-2 and TRBJ2-3; 10 bases are a match to TRBD1. The CDR3 covers 16 residues. In germline, CDR1 is SGHTA, CDR2 FQGNSA. Trimming removed 5 bases from V and 1 base from J; junction bases left unmatched: 6. The CDR3 here is CASSPRQGAGTDTQYF. In DNA form, the CDR3 reads TGTGCCAGCAGCCCAAGACAGGGGGCCGGCACAGATACGCAGTATTTT.

The rearrangement joins TRBV28 to TRBJ1-1; possible D gene TRBD1, 6 bases. This CDR3 has 15 residues. V lost 1 base and J lost 1, with 10 bases in between. Germline V gives CDR1 MDHEN, CDR2 SYDVKM. The CDR3 is CASSLYGRGNTEAFF. Here the CDR3 DNA reads TGTGCCAGCAGTTTATATGGCAGGGGGAACACTGAAGCTTTCTTT.

The V call is TRBV19, the J call TRBJ2-7; D is possibly TRBD1 (5 bases). Germline-derived CDR1 and CDR2 are LNHDA and SQIVND (reference sequence). The CDR3 contains 12 residues. Trimming took off 6 bases at V and 2 bases at J, with 8 bases between the two ends. The CDR3 DNA follows: TGTGCCAGTAGCGACAGAGCCTACGAGCAGTACTTC. Translated, it gives CASSDRAYEQYF.

The chain links TRBV6-1 to TRBJ2-7, with D unresolved. The ends were cut back, 6 bases at V and 8 bases at J, with 20 bases in the middle. Germline V gene lookup returns CDR1 MNHNS and CDR2 SASEGT. The CDR3 runs to 14 residues. This CDR3 reads CASSETTTSIKQYF. The CDR3 DNA reads TGTGCCAGCAGCGAGACCACTACGAGTATCAAGCAGTACTTC.

The chain joins TRBV7-8 to TRBJ1-4; maybe TRBD1 (6 bases). V was clipped by 0 bases and J by 5 bases, with 13 bases between them. This CDR3 has 16 amino acids. CDR1 and CDR2 from the germline V gene are SGHVS and FQNEAQ. CDR3 in DNA: TGTGCCAGCAGCTTAGCGTCGGGGGGCTCGAATGAAAAACTGTTTTTT. This gives the protein CASSLASGGSNEKLFF. Filled out from reference TRBV7-8 and TRBJ1-4, the complete variable domain reads GAGVSQSPRYKVAKRGQDVALRCDPISGHVSLFWYQQALGQGPEFLTYFQNEAQLDKSGLPSDRFFAERPEGSVSTLKIQRTQQEDSAVYLCASSLASGGSNEKLFFGSGTQLSVL.

This CDR3 is CASGLISGVDFLNTGELFF. CDR3 nucleotide sequence: TGTGCTAGTGGTTTGATATCGGGTGTGGACTTCTTGAACACCGGGGAGCTGTTTTTT. V gene TRBV12-5 combines with J gene TRBJ2-2; possibly TRBD2 for D (5 bases). Trimming took 2 bases from V and 1 from J, leaving 20 bases between them. The CDR3 covers 19 residues. From germline, CDR1 is LGHNT and CDR2 FRNRAP. Together with reference TRBV12-5 and TRBJ2-2, the CDR3 gives the full variable domain: DARVTQTPRHKVTEMGQEVTMRCQPILGHNTVFWYRQTMMQGLELLAYFRNRAPLDDSGMPKDRFSAEMPDATLATLKIQPSEPRDSAVYFCASGLISGVDFLNTGELFFGEGSRLTVL.